Each of the 30 T cell receptor beta chains below was sequenced from the same sample in a study of blood T cell repertoires in COVID-19. TCRdb's copy holds only in-frame clones and misses some; the assay was immunoSEQ multiplex PCR. The sample yields tens of thousands of clones, 84% seen once. The specimen was peripheral blood. Receptors were obtained from a man in his fifties or sixties with COVID-19, enrolled during active disease.

This clone occurred once. The chain links TRBV7-9 to TRBJ1-1; D remains unclear. The germline V and J ends were trimmed by 0 bases and 1 base, with 9 bases remaining between them. The germline gives CDR1 SEHNR, CDR2 FQNEAQ (reference sequence). The CDR3 has 15 residues. This CDR3 is CASSLAQNGNTEAFF. CDR3 in DNA: TGTGCCAGCAGCTTAGCGCAAAACGGGAACACTGAAGCTTTCTTT. Filled out from reference TRBV7-9 and TRBJ1-1, the complete variable domain reads DTGVSQNPRHKITKRGQNVTFRCDPISEHNRLYWYRQTLGQGPEFLTYFQNEAQLEKSRLLSDRFSAERPKGSFSTLEIQRTEQGDSAMYLCASSLAQNGNTEAFFGQGTRLTVV.

This sequence joins TRBV7-6 and TRBJ2-2; 7 nucleotides align to TRBD1. Germline V gene data show CDR1 as SGHVS and CDR2 as FNYEAQ. J was trimmed by 2 bases and V by 3 bases; bases with no gene match: 3. The CDR3 spans 15 residues. The DNA for the CDR3 is TGTGCCAGCAGCTTTGACAGGGAAAACACCGGGGAGCTGTTTTTT. This translates into CASSFDRENTGELFF.

The CDR3 reads CASRIDYEQYF. CDR3 nucleotide sequence: TGTGCCAGCCGTATAGACTACGAGCAGTACTTC. This rearrangement joins TRBV25-1 to TRBJ2-7, with D hard to call. Trimming took 8 bases from V and 3 from J, leaving 8 bases between them. From germline, CDR1 is MGHDK and CDR2 SYGVNS. The CDR3 is made up of 11 amino acids.

The rearrangement links TRBV9 to TRBJ2-5; D is perhaps TRBD2 (5 bases). The CDR3 loop spans 14 amino acids. V was pared by 4 bases and J by 2 bases, with 12 bases between. Germline-derived CDR1 and CDR2 are SGDLS and YYNGEE. The CDR3 DNA follows: TGTGCCAGCAGCAAGGGAGCAGTACAAGAGACCCAGTACTTC. Its translation is CASSKGAVQETQYF.

Regarding this clone: The junction departs from germline at one end; a sequencing error may be responsible. This sequence joins TRBV19 and TRBJ2-5; D is ambiguous. CDR1 and CDR2 (germline): LNHDA, SQIVND (reference sequence). The CDR3 consists of 15 residues. Here the CDR3 reads CASSIAALNQETQYF. In DNA form, the CDR3 reads TGTGCCAGTAGTATCGCGGCACTGAACCAGGAGACCCAGTACTTC.

The chain uses TRBV5-1 and TRBJ1-2, with 9 bases fitting TRBD1. The CDR3 is 14 residues long. V shed 2 bases, J shed 5 bases, and the junction held 4 bases outside the gene matches. Germline V gene sequence: CDR1 SGHRS, CDR2 YFSETQ. CDR3 in amino acids: CASSLEDRGYGYTF. The CDR3 DNA reads TGCGCCAGCAGCTTAGAGGACAGGGGTTATGGCTACACCTTC.

This chain links TRBV5-6 with TRBJ1-1, with TRBD1 identical over 8 bases. Germline V CDR1 and CDR2: SGHDT, YYEEEE. This CDR3 has 15 residues. J was trimmed by 4 bases and V by 4 bases; bases with no gene match: 9. CDR3 region: CASSVTTGVSTEAFF. CDR3 sequence (DNA): TGTGCCAGCAGCGTTACGACAGGGGTGAGCACTGAAGCTTTCTTT.

This chain links TRBV5-1 with TRBJ2-7; D unresolved. V was clipped by 0 bases and J by 3 bases, with 16 bases between them. CDR1 is SGHRS and CDR2 is YFSETQ in the germline V gene. The CDR3 totals 16 residues. The CDR3 nucleotides read TGCGCCAGCAGCTTGGACGCAGGTTCTTCCTTCTACGAGCAGTACTTC. Its protein product is CASSLDAGSSFYEQYF.

The chain is built from TRBV29-1 and TRBJ2-4; possible D gene TRBD1, 5 bases. Trimming took off 4 bases at V and 5 bases at J, with 9 bases between the two ends. Looked up from germline, CDR1 is SQVTM and CDR2 is ANQGSEA. This CDR3 has 12 residues. CDR3 DNA: TGCAGCGTTGGGGGCGCGGAAAACATTCAGTACTTC. It yields the protein CSVGGAENIQYF.

The genes are TRBV5-5 and TRBJ1-6; D remains ambiguous. V lost 1 base, J lost 13 bases, and 24 bases lay in between. CDR3 length: 17 amino acids. Germline loops: CDR1 SGHKS, CDR2 YYEKEE (reference sequence). The CDR3 loop is CASSLRTPPPRLEPLHF. For the CDR3, the DNA is TGTGCCAGCAGCTTGCGGACTCCTCCGCCTCGCTTAGAGCCCCTCCACTTT.

The CDR3 nucleotides read TGTGCCAGCAGCTTACAGGAATCTAATGAGCAGTTCTTC. Translation: CASSLQESNEQFF. The chain couples TRBV7-7 to TRBJ2-1; D is unresolved. Trimming took 2 bases from V and 7 from J, leaving 9 bases between them. Germline V gives CDR1 SSHAT, CDR2 FNYEAQ (reference sequence). CDR3 length: 13 amino acids.

The V gene is TRBV11-2, the J gene TRBJ1-2; D gene uncertain. The V gene lost 2 bases and the J gene lost 4 bases, with 8 bases spanning the gap. The length of the CDR3 is 13 residues. The V gene's germline CDR1 is SGHAT and CDR2 FQNNGV. CDR3 DNA sequence: TGTGCCAGCAGCTTAAATTTACTCTATGGCTACACCTTC. This codes for CASSLNLLYGYTF.

The J gene is TRBJ1-5, the V gene TRBV18, with 9 bases aligning to TRBD1. Trimming at V came to 4 bases and at J to 6 bases, leaving 4 bases not matched to a gene. CDR1 KGHSH and CDR2 LQKENI come from the germline V gene. The CDR3 loop spans 14 amino acids. The CDR3: CASSRQGEGQPQHF. CDR3 bases: TGTGCCAGCTCACGACAGGGGGAGGGTCAGCCCCAGCATTTT.

This clone came up once. The V gene is TRBV7-3, the J gene TRBJ2-1; 11 bases are a match to TRBD2. The CDR3 sequence is 14 residues long. Germline V lookup: CDR1 SGHTA, CDR2 FQGTGA. The ends lost 5 bases at V and 9 bases at J; junction bases unmatched: 6. CDR3 in DNA: TGTGCCAGCAGCGCGATAGCGGGAGGGGGTGAGCAGTTCTTC. This codes for CASSAIAGGGEQFF.

The chain recombines TRBV5-1 with TRBJ1-3; D uncertain. Per germline, CDR1 SGHRS and CDR2 YFSETQ. The CDR3 contains 15 residues. V gave up 4 bases and J gave up 0 bases, with 11 bases separating them. For the CDR3, the DNA is TGCGCCAGCAGCACTGACACGTACTCTGGAAACACCATATATTTT. It encodes CASSTDTYSGNTIYF.

The rearrangement links TRBV27 to TRBJ1-2; possible D gene TRBD1, 5 bases. Between the trimmed V and J ends, which lost 4 bases and 0 bases, there was a span of 15 bases. Looked up from germline, CDR1 is MNHEY and CDR2 is SMNVEV (reference sequence). The CDR3 loop spans 16 amino acids. The CDR3 DNA follows: TGTGCCAGCAGTTACACCTTGGGGGGTTCTAACTATGGCTACACCTTC. Translation gives CASSYTLGGSNYGYTF.

The rearrangement joins TRBV18 to TRBJ2-3; D may be TRBD1 (5 bases). The CDR3 sequence is 13 residues long. CDR1 and CDR2 (germline): KGHSH, LQKENI. Trimming cost V 3 bases and J 6 bases, with 10 bases left between them. The CDR3 bases are TGTGCCAGCTCACCTCGAGCAGGGGATACGCAGTATTTT. This codes for CASSPRAGDTQYF. The full variable domain, rest sourced from reference TRBV18 and TRBJ2-3, is NAGVMQNPRHLVRRRGQEARLRCSPMKGHSHVYWYRQLPEEGLKFMVYLQKENIIDESGMPKERFSAEFPKEGPSILRIQQVVRGDSAAYFCASSPRAGDTQYFGPGTRLTVL.

The rearrangement joins TRBV7-2 to TRBJ2-7, with 8 bases that match TRBD1. The germline V gene has CDR1 SGHTA and CDR2 FQGNSA. V trimming: 5 bases; J trimming: 5 bases; junction bases outside the gene matches: 8. CDR3 length equals 14 residues. Written as DNA, the CDR3 is TGTGCCAGCAGCGCCTCCAGGGGGCACCACGAGCAGTACTTC. It translates to CASSASRGHHEQYF.

This clone has a handful of counts. The CDR3 loop is CASSYDPDRGQQYF. Written as DNA, the CDR3 is TGTGCCAGCAGTTACGACCCGGACAGGGGTCAGCAGTACTTC. The chain is built from TRBV6-5 and TRBJ2-7; TRBD1 aligns across 9 bases. The CDR3 extends over 14 amino acids. V was clipped by 2 bases and J by 8 bases; unmatched bases: 7. The germline V gene has CDR1 MNHEY and CDR2 SVGAGI.

The chain recombines TRBV14 with TRBJ2-2, with TRBD2 matching 12 bases. CDR3 length: 16 amino acids. V gave up 1 base and J gave up 15 bases; unmatched junction bases: 12. From germline, CDR1 is SGHDN and CDR2 FVKESK. The CDR3 sequence: CASSQVRQLAGGMMFF. The CDR3 DNA reads as TGTGCCAGCAGCCAAGTTCGACAACTAGCGGGAGGAATGATGTTTTTT.

This clone was counted between two and nine times. This chain links TRBV10-3 with TRBJ1-2; perhaps TRBD1 as D (6 bases). This CDR3 is built from 13 residues. Germline V gives CDR1 ENHRY, CDR2 SYGVKD. V was trimmed by 8 bases and J by 7 bases, leaving 17 bases between them. CDR3 region: CAIGQMGNAGYTF. The CDR3 DNA follows: TGTGCCATCGGACAGATGGGGAATGCTGGCTACACCTTC.

The V and J genes are TRBV27 and TRBJ2-1; 9 bases line up with TRBD2. Trimming at V came to 3 bases and at J to 7 bases, leaving 10 bases not matched to a gene. The CDR3 loop spans 16 amino acids. Germline V gene data show CDR1 as MNHEY and CDR2 as SMNVEV (reference sequence). The CDR3 is CASSLDSSGSWNEQFF. Here the CDR3 DNA reads TGTGCCAGCAGTTTGGATAGTAGCGGGAGTTGGAATGAGCAGTTCTTC.

J is TRBJ1-4 and V is TRBV10-3, with TRBD1 matching over 7 bases. V trimming: 5 bases; J trimming: 6 bases; junction bases outside the gene matches: 9. This CDR3 has 15 residues. The germline gives CDR1 ENHRY, CDR2 SYGVKD. CDR3 residues: CAISLGQASHEKLFF. In DNA form, the CDR3 reads TGTGCCATCAGTCTCGGACAGGCGAGTCATGAAAAACTGTTTTTT.

This clone was seen a handful of times. V gene TRBV10-2 combines with J gene TRBJ1-5, with TRBD1 matching 8 bases. The junction had 2 bases not matched to a gene; V was cut back by 6 bases and J by 4 bases. Looked up from germline, CDR1 is WSHSY and CDR2 is SAAADI. The length of the CDR3 is 13 residues. DNA of the CDR3: TGCGCCAGCAGGGGACAGGAGAATCAGCCCCAGCATTTT. Its protein product is CASRGQENQPQHF.

The rearrangement links TRBV6-4 to TRBJ2-2; D unresolved. The V and J ends lost 0 bases and 7 bases respectively, with 3 bases between them. Looked up from germline, CDR1 is MRHNA and CDR2 is SNTAGT. This CDR3 has 12 residues. The CDR3 region is CASSDSSGELFF. In DNA form, the CDR3 reads TGTGCCAGCAGTGACTCTAGCGGGGAGCTGTTTTTT.

The rearrangement links TRBV4-1 to TRBJ1-5, with TRBD1 identical over 8 bases. From germline, CDR1 is MGHRA and CDR2 YSYEKL. Unmatched junction bases numbered 6, after V lost 0 bases and J lost 5 bases. This CDR3 is built from 16 residues. The CDR3 DNA reads as TGCGCCAGCAGCCAAGATGGGGTCAGGGGGCATCAGCCCCAGCATTTT. This translates into CASSQDGVRGHQPQHF.

CDR3 residues: CSVGDSSYEQYF. The CDR3 DNA is TGCAGCGTTGGGGACAGCTCATACGAGCAGTACTTC. The chain is built from TRBV29-1 and TRBJ2-7; TRBD1 matches 7 bases. Germline loops: CDR1 SQVTM, CDR2 ANQGSEA. The J segment lost 4 bases and the V segment lost 4 bases, leaving 4 bases of the junction unmatched. The CDR3 length is 12 residues.

The chain recombines TRBV6-5 with TRBJ2-3, with 9 bases fitting TRBD1. With 7 bases clipped from V and 6 bases from J, the junction kept 11 bases outside the gene matches. The CDR3 covers 15 residues. The germline V gene encodes CDR1 MNHEY and CDR2 SVGAGI. The CDR3 region has the DNA TGTGCCAGCACTCAGGGGGGACAGGGTACGGATACGCAGTATTTT. Translation: CASTQGGQGTDTQYF.

The CDR3 DNA sequence: TGTGCCAGCAGCTCCGCAGGGGGCCTTAGAAACACCATATATTTT. Its translation is CASSSAGGLRNTIYF. The chain uses TRBV7-2 and TRBJ1-3, with TRBD1 matching over 8 bases. Looked up from germline, CDR1 is SGHTA and CDR2 is FQGNSA. This CDR3 comprises 15 residues. V was pared by 4 bases and J by 5 bases, with 7 bases of the junction left unmatched.

This chain uses TRBV5-1 with TRBJ2-6; unclear D gene. This CDR3 is built from 18 residues. V lost 3 bases and J lost 0, with 16 bases in between. Per germline, CDR1 SGHRS and CDR2 YFSETQ. The CDR3 loop reads CASSWVGVTFSGANVLTF. Here the CDR3 DNA reads TGCGCCAGCAGCTGGGTCGGAGTAACCTTCTCTGGGGCCAACGTCCTGACTTTC.